The sequence of this T cell receptor (beta chain) was determined in a study of shared T cell receptors in the human thymus. TCRdb keeps only in-frame clones here, not all; method: immunoSEQ multiplex PCR. Of 700,000 or so clones in the sample, approximately 85% were seen once. The table lists this clone with a count of one. The CDR3 contains 13 residues. The germline CDR1 and CDR2 sequences are SGHTS and YDEGEE. V gave up 4 bases and J gave up 1 base, with 8 bases separating them. The same data also contributed to another study, on human thymus T cells. That source adds: Obtained as resections during corrective heart surgery, the thymus tissue was then studied.

The clonotype was recovered from a girl under two years old with a congenital heart defect. The specimen sequenced was thymocytes. This sequence joins TRBV5-8 and TRBJ1-2; TRBD1 is a possible D gene (6 bases). CDR3 sequence: CASSVDSNYGYTF. In nucleotides, the CDR3 is TGTGCCAGCAGCGTGGACAGTAACTATGGCTACACCTTC.